The 4 T cell receptor beta chains listed next were all sequenced from one sample in a study of T cell repertoires in cytomegalovirus infection. These receptors' targets are unknown. TCRdb recomputed calls from the reads with MiXCR, one row per CDR3 protein. The sample lists about a million distinct CDR3 sequences, around 32% seen once, with about an eighth in the top ten. The sample consisted of cultured CD8+ T cells from PBMCs, taken from culture after CMV antigen stimulation. The receptor source for this set is a human donor in good health (CMV status not recorded). Some clones in this sample may be carry-over from other donors' samples.

The J gene is TRBJ1-1, the V gene TRBV5-1; 7 nucleotides line up with TRBD1. The CDR3 extends over 13 amino acids. V dropped 0 bases and J dropped 8; count of bases not matched to a gene: 4. Germline V lookup: CDR1 SGHRS, CDR2 YFSETQ. CDR3 sequence reads: CASSLGLDREAFF. In DNA form, the CDR3 reads TGCGCCAGCAGCTTGGGGTTGGACAGGGAAGCTTTCTTT. The whole variable domain, filled in from reference TRBV5-1 and TRBJ1-1, reads KAGVTQTPRYLIKTRGQQVTLSCSPISGHRSVSWYQQTPGQGLQFLFEYFSETQRNKGNFPGRFSGRQFSNSRSEMNVSTLELGDSALYLCASSLGLDREAFFGQGTRLTVV.

In its sample, this clonotype was seen many times. This chain uses TRBV7-2 with TRBJ1-6; tentative D call: TRBD1 (5 bases). This CDR3 contains 17 residues. The V end lost 5 bases, the J end lost 3 bases, and 17 bases lay between the germline ends. Germline V gene lookup returns CDR1 SGHTA and CDR2 FQGNSA. The CDR3 sequence: CASSLRPGPNYNSPLHF. DNA of the CDR3: TGTGCCAGCAGCCTTCGCCCGGGACCGAACTATAATTCACCCCTCCACTTT.

This clonotype was seen a handful of times. The V gene is TRBV7-2, the J gene TRBJ2-3; D not resolved. Germline lookup yields CDR1 SGHTA and CDR2 FQGNSA. The V and J ends lost 5 bases and 2 bases respectively, with 11 bases between them. The length of the CDR3 is 14 residues. In DNA, the CDR3 is TGTGCCAGCAGCCTTTCTGATCCCACAGATACGCAGTATTTT. Encoded protein: CASSLSDPTDTQYF.

The chain joins TRBV27 to TRBJ2-7; 7 bases match TRBD1. Germline CDR1 is MNHEY and CDR2 is SMNVEV (reference sequence). The CDR3 spans 16 residues. J gave up 0 bases and V 6 bases, and 11 bases lay outside the gene matches. The CDR3 DNA sequence: TGTGCCAGCAGCAGGGGGTCGACAGCGAGCTCCTACGAGCAGTACGTC. Translating it yields CASSRGSTASSYEQYV.